Below, one T cell receptor beta chain is given with its context. The data are from a study of blood T cell repertoires in COVID-19. Study-level background: Acute-phase and convalescent COVID-19 samples originated in the United States, Italy and Spain. Sample material is recorded as cDNA or gDNA derived from T cells, B-cell-depleted T cells, or PBMCs.

In the authors' workflow: Amplified reference gene primers provided the basis for estimating nucleated cell counts. Sequencing was performed with immunoSEQ multiplex PCR; in TCRdb, only in-frame clones are kept and a portion is missing. D and trimming come from the DNA, and the V and J calls and clone size come from that table. Here the sample spans around 300,000 clones, 85% to 90% being singletons. Per germline, CDR1 MNHEY and CDR2 SVGAGI. V lost 7 bases, J lost 4 bases, and 14 bases lay in between. The CDR3 is 14 amino acids. The receptor comes from a woman aged 50 to 65 with active or convalescent COVID-19. The chain is built from TRBV6-5 and TRBJ1-5; D possibly corresponds to TRBD1 (6 bases). Sample: peripheral blood. This chain's CDR3 is CASIAQGRNQPQHF. Written as DNA, the CDR3 is TGTGCCAGCATTGCACAGGGCCGAAATCAGCCCCAGCATTTT.